This is a list of T cell receptor beta chains from one sample in a study of cytomegalovirus exposure and HLA in healthy donors. Libraries were prepared by immunoSEQ multiplex PCR; TCRdb keeps only in-frame clonotypes and omits some of them. Seen here are 50,000 to 70,000 clones, 85% to 95% observed once, and the top ten hold roughly 6.3%. The material sequenced was PBMCs. The source of these receptors is a woman aged 18-30 years in good health and CMV-seropositive. Both conserved end residues are part of each CDR3. D genes are given only for firm matches. Where a row states a size, it is once, few, many or the class of an expanded clone; other rows omit it.

clone size | J gene | V gene | D gene | CDR3 protein | CDR3 DNA
. | TRBJ1-1 | TRBV6-1 | TRBD1 | CASWPGQGLGAFF | TGTGCCAGTTGGCCGGGACAGGGGCTAGGAGCTTTCTTT
. | TRBJ2-3 | TRBV28 | TRBD2 | CASTPYPTTSGRAKDTDTQYF | TGTGCCAGCACCCCTTACCCCACCACTAGCGGGAGGGCCAAGGACACAGATACGCAGTATTTT
. | TRBJ2-6 | TRBV5-1 | . | CASSPGIGANVLTF | TGCGCCAGCAGCCCAGGGATAGGGGCCAACGTCCTGACTTTC
. | TRBJ2-1 | TRBV7-3 | TRBD1 | CASSPGQGAENEQFF | TGTGCCAGCAGCCCGGGGCAGGGGGCGGAGAATGAGCAGTTCTTC
few | TRBJ2-1 | TRBV11-3 | TRBD2 | CASSSSRGSGGAEDNEQFF | TGTGCCAGCAGCTCCTCGCGTGGGAGCGGGGGGGCAGAGGACAATGAGCAGTTCTTC
. | TRBJ1-1 | TRBV6-6 | TRBD1 | CASSSSSTGGNTEAFF | TGTGCCAGCAGTTCCTCGTCGACAGGGGGGAACACTGAAGCTTTCTTT
. | TRBJ2-1 | TRBV7-9 | TRBD1 | CASSAGTGGDYSSYNEQFF | TGTGCCAGCAGCGCCGGGACAGGGGGCGATTATAGCTCCTACAATGAGCAGTTCTTC
. | TRBJ2-7 | TRBV6-5 | TRBD2 | CASSLLAGGIYEQYF | TGTGCCAGCAGTTTGCTAGCGGGGGGGATTTACGAGCAGTACTTC
. | TRBJ1-2 | TRBV4-1 | TRBD1 | CASSQRQGADYGYTF | TGCGCCAGCAGCCAGAGACAGGGGGCAGACTATGGCTACACCTTC
. | TRBJ2-1 | TRBV7-2 | TRBD1 | CASYAGTGSFNEQFF | TGTGCCAGCTATGCTGGGACAGGGAGTTTCAATGAGCAGTTCTTC
. | TRBJ1-5 | TRBV19 | TRBD1 | CASSLRRDRVARDQPQHF | TGTGCCAGTAGCCTCCGACGGGACAGGGTCGCACGGGATCAGCCCCAGCATTTT
. | TRBJ2-3 | TRBV9 | TRBD2 | CASSAPSTGVAGVDTQYF | TGTGCCAGCAGCGCCCCCTCCACCGGAGTAGCGGGAGTAGATACGCAGTATTTT
. | TRBJ1-2 | TRBV7-9 | . | CASSLLGPRLGYTF | TGTGCCAGCAGCTTATTGGGCCCCCGTTTGGGCTACACCTTC
. | TRBJ1-1 | TRBV9 | . | CASSVGPDTNTEAFF | TGTGCCAGCAGCGTAGGCCCAGATACGAACACTGAAGCTTTCTTT
. | TRBJ1-5 | TRBV27 | . | CASSLSRGNNQPQHF | TGTGCCAGCAGTTTATCTAGGGGGAACAATCAGCCCCAGCATTTT
. | TRBJ1-1 | TRBV19 | . | CASSLTGNSEAFF | TGTGCCAGTAGTTTGACGGGGAACTCTGAAGCTTTCTTT
. | TRBJ2-7 | TRBV28 | . | CASSDRTGHEQYF | TGTGCCAGCAGTGATAGAACAGGACACGAGCAGTACTTC
once | TRBJ1-3 | TRBV15 | . | CATSRQSSGNTIYF | TGTGCCACCAGTCGACAGAGCTCTGGAAACACCATATATTTT